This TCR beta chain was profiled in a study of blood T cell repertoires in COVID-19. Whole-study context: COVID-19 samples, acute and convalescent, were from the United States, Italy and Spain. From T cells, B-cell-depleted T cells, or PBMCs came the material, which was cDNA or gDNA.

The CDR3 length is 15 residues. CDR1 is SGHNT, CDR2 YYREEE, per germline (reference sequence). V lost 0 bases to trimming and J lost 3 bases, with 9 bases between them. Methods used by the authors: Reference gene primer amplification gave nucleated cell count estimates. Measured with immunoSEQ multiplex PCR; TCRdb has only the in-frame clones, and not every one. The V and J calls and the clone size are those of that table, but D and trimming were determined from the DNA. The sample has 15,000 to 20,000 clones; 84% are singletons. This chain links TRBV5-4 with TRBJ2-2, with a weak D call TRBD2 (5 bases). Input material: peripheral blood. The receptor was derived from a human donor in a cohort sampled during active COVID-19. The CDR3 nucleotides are TGTGCCAGCAGCTTGGAGAGGGCTCACACCGGGGAGCTGTTTTTT. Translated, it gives CASSLERAHTGELFF.